These T cell receptor beta chains were read from a single sample in a study of spatial heterogeneity in lung cancer. TCRdb ran MiXCR on the 5' RACE reads and lists one entry per CDR3 protein. The sample has tens of thousands of distinct CDR3 sequences; approximately 12% are singletons. Specimen: PBMCs, collected at surgery. Receptors were obtained from a male donor with early-stage non-small cell lung cancer. Each CDR3 is given without its conserved first and last residue. Each record gives: V gene, CDR3 protein.

TRBV18,ASSPPIAADTQY
TRBV6-2/TRBV6-3,ASSSLRTSGSGEQF
TRBV29-1,SAQDPNTEAF
TRBV5-6,ASSRDGGNQPQH
TRBV2,ASSEGGYEQY
TRBV7-2,ASSRPGGNSGNTIY
TRBV5-6,ASSLDPGTRGYEQF
TRBV14,ASSYRAMNTEAF
TRBV11-2,ASSQPGETQY
TRBV6-2/TRBV6-3,ASSYGGSNTEAF
TRBV5-1,ASSFRHLSGANVLT
TRBV20-1,SARTPGQNYGYT
TRBV5-1,ASSLLQGAGETQY
TRBV7-2,ASSLGVVGETQY
TRBV10-3,AISESAGAGANVLT
TRBV5-4,ASSSAGRRGTQY
TRBV29-1,SVLDRGPNQPQH
TRBV6-2/TRBV6-3,ASRGDRGESGELF
TRBV24-1,ATSGPRPRGAKQETQY
TRBV18,ASSPPSTTGELF
TRBV12-3/TRBV12-4,ASRFETSGMYEQY
TRBV4-2,ASSQGAGGNYEQY
TRBV18,ASSPFDKRSGYT